These 18 T cell receptor beta chains share one sample of origin, sequenced in a study of T cells after posttransplantation cyclophosphamide. Generated by immunoSEQ multiplex PCR, the TCRdb table keeps only in-frame clones and is missing some. Its table records 40 to 45 clones. Cyclophosphamide on days +3 and +4 followed busulfan-fludarabine conditioning and a marrow graft. The input for sequencing was gut tissue, taken after allogeneic stem cell transplant with posttransplant cyclophosphamide. These receptors originate from a female patient aged 35-55 years who received an allogeneic stem cell transplant from an unrelated donor, was CMV-positive, and had acute GVHD only. Part of the T cell pool may stem from the graft donor.

This chain connects TRBV30 to TRBJ1-1; 8 nucleotides align to TRBD1. The CDR3 totals 16 residues. Germline CDR1 and CDR2: GTSNPN and SVGIG (reference sequence). The V and J ends lost 2 bases and 1 base, in that order; junction bases with no gene match: 9. The CDR3 bases are TGTGCCTGGAGTACCGGACAGGGTTGGCAGAACACTGAAGCTTTCTTT. Translation: CAWSTGQGWQNTEAFF.

CDR3 protein: CASSWGGSYSNQPQHF. The CDR3 DNA reads TGTGCCAGCAGCTGGGGAGGTTCATATAGCAATCAGCCCCAGCATTTT. The genes are TRBV7-8 and TRBJ1-5; no firm D call. Trimming pared 4 bases from V and 0 bases from J, leaving 13 bases between. This CDR3 contains 16 residues. CDR1 is SGHVS and CDR2 is FQNEAQ in the germline V gene.

This chain links TRBV1 with TRBJ2-6; the DNA was not used to check the table's D call, TRBD1. TRBV1 is a known pseudogene. This CDR3 has 18 amino acids. The CDR3 nucleotides are TGCACCAGCAGTGTGGTAAGTTTGTGCACAAGTCGGGCCAACGTCCTGACTTTC. Its protein is CTSSVVSLCTSRANVLTF.

The V and J genes are TRBV18 and TRBJ2-5; no clear D gene. The DNA end is a closer match to TRBJ2-7, so the J assignment may be wrong. CDR1 is KGHSH, CDR2 LQKENI, per germline. The CDR3 runs to 13 residues. The CDR3 spells CASSPPTRYEQYF. As DNA, the CDR3 is TGTGCCAGCTCACCACCGACGCGGTACGAGCAGTACTTC.

V usage is TRBV4-3 and J usage is TRBJ1-1, with D tentatively TRBD1 (5 bases). CDR1 is LGHNA and CDR2 is YSLEER in the germline V gene. With 4 bases removed from V and 0 bases from J, the gap between germline ends came to 12 bases. The CDR3 spans 15 residues. CDR3: CASSPAGGVNTEAFF. The CDR3 DNA reads TGCGCCAGCAGCCCGGCGGGGGGTGTGAACACTGAAGCTTTCTTT.

CDR3 bases: TGTGCCAGCAGGCCTTACAGGGGACATAGCAATCAGCCCCAGCATTTT. This codes for CASRPYRGHSNQPQHF. The chain uses TRBV25-1 and TRBJ1-5; 7 positions agree with TRBD1. Germline CDR1 reads MGHDK; CDR2 reads SYGVNS. This CDR3 has 16 amino acids. V dropped 6 bases and J dropped 0; count of bases not matched to a gene: 8.

The chain uses TRBV11-2 and TRBJ2-7, with TRBD1 matching 7 bases. The CDR3 length is 14 residues. Germline V lookup: CDR1 SGHAT, CDR2 FQNNGV. V was clipped by 1 base and J by 2 bases; unmatched bases: 2. The chain's CDR3 is CASSLGQGAYEQYF. Written as DNA, the CDR3 is TGTGCCAGCAGCTTAGGACAGGGAGCCTACGAGCAGTACTTC.

This clone was seen only a few times. The chain couples TRBV18 to TRBJ2-7; D remains unclear. The V gene lost 0 bases and the J gene lost 4 bases, with 7 bases spanning the gap. CDR1 is KGHSH, CDR2 LQKENI, per germline. This CDR3 is built from 13 residues. The CDR3 sequence is CASSPPTRYEQYF. CDR3 DNA: TGTGCCAGCTCACCACCGACGCGGTACGAGCAGTACTTC. Full variable domain (missing parts from reference TRBV18 and TRBJ2-7): NAGVMQNPRHLVRRRGQEARLRCSPMKGHSHVYWYRQLPEEGLKFMVYLQKENIIDESGMPKERFSAEFPKEGPSILRIQQVVRGDSAAYFCASSPPTRYEQYFGPGTRLTVT.

This rearrangement joins TRBV19 to TRBJ1-3; no definite D call. V was trimmed by 4 bases and J by 2 bases, leaving 9 bases between them. The length of the CDR3 is 14 residues. The germline V gene has CDR1 LNHDA and CDR2 SQIVND (reference sequence). The CDR3 reads CASSTPRAGNTIYF. CDR3 coding DNA: TGTGCCAGTAGTACCCCGAGAGCTGGAAACACCATATATTTT.

The rearrangement links TRBV29-1 to TRBJ1-2; 12 bases fit TRBD1. The CDR3 covers 14 residues. Trimming removed 0 bases from V and 9 bases from J; junction bases left unmatched: 5. The germline gives CDR1 SQVTM, CDR2 ANQGSEA. CDR3 protein: CSVEEGTGGRSYTF. CDR3 in DNA: TGCAGCGTTGAAGAAGGGACAGGGGGCAGGAGCTACACCTTC.

The CDR3 here is CASSSEGDQPQHF. CDR3 bases: TGCGCCAGCAGCTCGGAGGGTGATCAGCCCCAGCATTTT. The chain joins TRBV5-1 to TRBJ1-5; D call uncertain. The germline V and J ends were trimmed by 3 bases and 5 bases, with 9 bases remaining between them. CDR1 and CDR2 from the germline V gene are SGHRS and YFSETQ. This CDR3 has 13 residues.

The chain combines TRBV1 with TRBJ2-6; the table's D call, TRBD1, has no DNA check behind it. TRBV1 is a documented pseudogene. This CDR3 contains 18 residues. The CDR3 sequence is CTSSGLCLCTSRANVLTF. For the CDR3, the DNA is TGCACCAGCAGTGGCTTGTGTTTGTGCACAAGTCGGGCCAACGTCCTGACTTTC.

The chain has TRBV19 and TRBJ1-2; 7 bases are a match to TRBD1. Germline V gives CDR1 LNHDA, CDR2 SQIVND (reference sequence). V dropped 3 bases and J dropped 4; count of bases not matched to a gene: 5. This CDR3 is 14 amino acids long. CDR3 in DNA: TGTGCCAGTAGTATGACAGGGTACGTCTATGGCTACACCTTC. Translation: CASSMTGYVYGYTF. The full variable domain, rest sourced from reference TRBV19 and TRBJ1-2, is DGGITQSPKYLFRKEGQNVTLSCEQNLNHDAMYWYRQDPGQGLRLIYYSQIVNDFQKGDIAEGYSVSREKKESFPLTVTSAQKNPTAFYLCASSMTGYVYGYTFGSGTRLTVV.

J is TRBJ1-1 and V is TRBV4-2, with D hard to call. V lost 4 bases, J lost 6 bases, and 6 bases lay in between. The germline V gene has CDR1 LGHNA and CDR2 YNFKEQ. This CDR3 region has 11 residues. The CDR3 spells CASSLGAEAFF. In nucleotides, the CDR3 is TGTGCCAGCAGCCTCGGGGCTGAAGCTTTCTTT.

This clone was counted a single time. CDR3 sequence reads: CASSPQVSYEQYF. CDR3 in DNA: TGTGCCAGCAGCCCCCAGGTCTCCTACGAGCAGTACTTC. The chain employs TRBV16 and TRBJ2-7; D is unclear. The CDR3 loop spans 13 amino acids. CDR1 and CDR2 (germline): KGHSY, FQNENV. The V end was cut by 4 bases, the J end by 0 bases, with 7 bases between.

This clone was seen a single time. The chain carries TRBV29-1 and TRBJ2-1; D is unresolved. Between the trimmed V and J ends, which lost 7 bases and 0 bases, there was a span of 4 bases. This CDR3 is 11 amino acids long. Germline-derived CDR1 and CDR2 are SQVTM and ANQGSEA. The CDR3 region is CSGSSYNEQFF. For the CDR3, the DNA is TGCAGCGGCAGCTCCTACAATGAGCAGTTCTTC.

The chain combines TRBV4-3 with TRBJ1-2; 10 positions match TRBD1. Trimming at V came to 0 bases and at J to 8 bases, leaving 6 bases not matched to a gene. The CDR3 has 15 amino acids. In germline, CDR1 is LGHNA, CDR2 YSLEER. CDR3 DNA sequence: TGCGCCAGCAGCCAAGACTCCGGGACAGGGGCCGGCTACACCTTC. Protein: CASSQDSGTGAGYTF.

This clone came up a few times. CDR3 protein: CASSEGAGSSYNEQFF. The CDR3 bases are TGCGCCAGCAGTGAAGGGGCGGGGAGCTCCTACAATGAGCAGTTCTTC. V and J are TRBV10-2 and TRBJ2-1; TRBD2 might be the D (6 bases). CDR1 is WSHSY, CDR2 SAAADI, per germline. This CDR3 is built from 16 residues. Trimming removed 3 bases at V and 0 bases at J, with 12 bases between.